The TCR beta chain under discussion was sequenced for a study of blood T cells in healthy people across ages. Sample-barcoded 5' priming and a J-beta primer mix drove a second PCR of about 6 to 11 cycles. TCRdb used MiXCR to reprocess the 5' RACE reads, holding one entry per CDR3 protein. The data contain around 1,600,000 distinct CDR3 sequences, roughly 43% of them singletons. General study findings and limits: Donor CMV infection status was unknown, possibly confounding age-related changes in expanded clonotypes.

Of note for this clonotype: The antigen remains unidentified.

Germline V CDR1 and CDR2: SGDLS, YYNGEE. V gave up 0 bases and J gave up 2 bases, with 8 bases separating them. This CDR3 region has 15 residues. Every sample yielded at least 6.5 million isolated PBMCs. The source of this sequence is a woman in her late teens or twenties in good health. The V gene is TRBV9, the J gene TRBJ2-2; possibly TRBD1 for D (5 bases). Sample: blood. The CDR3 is CASSVEGYNTGELFF. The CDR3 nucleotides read TGTGCCAGCAGCGTAGAGGGGTATAACACCGGGGAGCTGTTTTTT.